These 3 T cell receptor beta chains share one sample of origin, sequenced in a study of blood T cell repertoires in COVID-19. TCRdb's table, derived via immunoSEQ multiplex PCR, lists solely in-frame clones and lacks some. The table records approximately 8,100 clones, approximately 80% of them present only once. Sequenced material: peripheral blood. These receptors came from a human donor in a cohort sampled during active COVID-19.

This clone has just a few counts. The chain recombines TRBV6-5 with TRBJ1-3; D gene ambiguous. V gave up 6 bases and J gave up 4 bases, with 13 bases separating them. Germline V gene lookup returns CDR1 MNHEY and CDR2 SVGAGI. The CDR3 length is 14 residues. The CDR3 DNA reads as TGTGCCAGCAGGCCCGGTGGTTCCGGAAACACCATATATTTT. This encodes CASRPGGSGNTIYF.

The CDR3 DNA sequence: TGCAGCTCCTTGGGCGGGACAGGGGGGAGTCAGACCCAGTACTTC. It yields the protein CSSLGGTGGSQTQYF. The V and J genes are TRBV29-1 and TRBJ2-5; 11 bases are shared with TRBD1. From germline, CDR1 is SQVTM and CDR2 ANQGSEA. The CDR3 loop spans 15 amino acids. The ends lost 8 bases at V and 6 bases at J; junction bases unmatched: 14.

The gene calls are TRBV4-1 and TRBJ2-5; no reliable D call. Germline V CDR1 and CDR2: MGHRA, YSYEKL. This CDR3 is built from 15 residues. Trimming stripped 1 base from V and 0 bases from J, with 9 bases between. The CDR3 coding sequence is TGCGCCAGCAGCCAAGGTCATCAGAACCAAGAGACCCAGTACTTC. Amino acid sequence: CASSQGHQNQETQYF.